One and the same sample provided the 28 T cell receptor beta chains below, sequenced in a study of vaccination and CD4 T cells after COVID-19 (dated by TCRdb to 2021 to 2024). These receptors have no known antigen. The meaning of the sample's treatment or condition label: roughly ten-day PBMC culture with coronavirus spike peptide pools or control peptides (ViraFEST assay). Libraries came from PCR. Sequencer: Illumina iSeq 100. DNA from cultured CD4+ T cells underwent TCR sequencing with the Oncomine TCR Beta short-read assay at the Johns Hopkins FTIC core. The public reads were reanalyzed by TCRdb: fastp trimming at Q25, MiXCR alignment, in-frame beta chains only. Rows merge per CDR3 protein into single entries with the most common DNA and genes. This sample has about 12,000 distinct CDR3 sequences in its table, and 70% to 80% of those were observed once. The ten largest clonotypes hold roughly a quarter of the sample.

Sequenced sample: CD4+ T cells from blood, cultured in vitro. The receptors stem from a human donor who had recovered from COVID-19.

This clonotype has a handful of counts. This sequence joins TRBV27 and TRBJ2-4; the match to TRBD2 covers 7 bases. The CDR3 spans 11 residues. Losses at the gene ends were 3 bases for V and 15 bases for J; bases not matched to a gene: 5. The germline V gene has CDR1 MNHEY and CDR2 SMNVEV (reference sequence). CDR3 bases: TGTGCCAGCAGTTTCCGGGGGGACGGGTACTTC. It codes for CASSFRGDGYF.

V gene TRBV2 combines with J gene TRBJ2-5; perhaps TRBD2 as D (5 bases). Germline-derived CDR1 and CDR2 are SNHLY and FYNNEI. CDR3 length equals 14 residues. The ends were cut back, 3 bases at V and 5 bases at J, with 13 bases in the middle. CDR3 amino acids: CASSDNSERETQYF. Written as DNA, the CDR3 is TGTGCCAGCAGTGATAATAGCGAACGGGAGACCCAGTACTTC.

The J gene is TRBJ2-7, the V gene TRBV5-3; 8 bases are a match to TRBD2. TRBV5-3 is an open reading frame whose function is uncertain. Germline trimming cut 4 bases from V and 2 bases from J; bases unmatched to any gene: 5. This CDR3 comprises 14 residues. The CDR3 DNA is TGTGCCAGAAGCCTGAGCGGGAGACCCTACGAGCAGTACTTC. Residues: CARSLSGRPYEQYF.

V is TRBV7-3 and J is TRBJ2-3; D unresolved. The V and J ends lost 5 bases and 1 base respectively, with 13 bases between them. Germline V gives CDR1 SGHTA, CDR2 FQGTGA. CDR3 length: 15 amino acids. CDR3 sequence: CASSPQPLGTDTQYF. CDR3 DNA: TGTGCCAGCAGCCCCCAGCCTCTCGGCACAGATACGCAGTATTTT.

The V call is TRBV28, the J call TRBJ1-3, with 7 bases aligning to TRBD1. Germline V gene data show CDR1 as MDHEN and CDR2 as SYDVKM. V dropped 6 bases and J dropped 2; count of bases not matched to a gene: 4. The CDR3 runs 14 residues. The CDR3 spells CASSPDRAGNTIYF. CDR3 coding DNA: TGTGCCAGCAGCCCTGACAGGGCTGGAAACACCATATATTTT.

This chain connects TRBV20-1 to TRBJ1-2; D possibly corresponds to TRBD1 (5 bases). Per the germline V gene, CDR1 is DFQATT and CDR2 is SNEGSKA (reference sequence). The CDR3 extends over 14 amino acids. V was pared by 6 bases and J by 3 bases, with 17 bases between. In DNA form, the CDR3 reads TGCAGTGCCCCCCTCCGACAGAACCACTATGGCTACACCTTC. Its translation: CSAPLRQNHYGYTF.

V gene TRBV4-3 combines with J gene TRBJ2-1; either TRBD1 or TRBD2 may fit D (5 bases each). V was pared by 4 bases and J by 9 bases, with 16 bases between. This CDR3 contains 14 residues. Looked up from germline, CDR1 is LGHNA and CDR2 is YSLEER. CDR3 in amino acids: CASSPVGTFREQFF. The CDR3 DNA reads as TGCGCCAGCAGCCCCGTCGGGACCTTCCGTGAGCAGTTCTTC.

In its sample, this clonotype was seen a few times. J is TRBJ2-6 and V is TRBV7-6; 8 bases map to TRBD2. CDR1 is SGHVS, CDR2 FNYEAQ, per germline. The CDR3 is 17 residues long. V gave up 1 base and J gave up 2 bases; unmatched junction bases: 4. The CDR3 sequence: CASSLVSGRTGANVLTF. The CDR3 DNA reads as TGTGCCAGCAGCTTAGTGAGCGGGAGAACTGGGGCCAACGTCCTGACTTTC.

Written as DNA, the CDR3 is TGTGCCAGAACTTACGGGCCAGCCTTCAATCAGCCCCAGCATTTT. It is translated as CARTYGPAFNQPQHF. The rearrangement links TRBV6-2 or TRBV6-3 to TRBJ1-5; D gene uncertain. Deletions cut 9 bases from V and 3 bases from J, with 18 bases between. CDR1 is MNHEY and CDR2 is SVGEGT in the germline V gene. The CDR3 spans 15 residues.

V is TRBV6-1 and J is TRBJ1-1; D not certain. This CDR3 has 15 amino acids. Trimming took 2 bases from V and 0 from J, leaving 10 bases between them. The germline CDR1 and CDR2 sequences are MNHNS and SASEGT. CDR3 nucleotides: TGTGCCAGCAGTGAAAGGTCTATTGTGAACACTGAAGCTTTCTTT. Its translation: CASSERSIVNTEAFF.

This rearrangement joins TRBV6-1 to TRBJ1-5, with 9 bases fitting TRBD1. There are 15 residues in the CDR3. Germline V gives CDR1 MNHNS, CDR2 SASEGT. The trim removed 6 bases at V and 1 base at J, leaving 4 bases unmatched. CDR3 sequence (DNA): TGTGCCAGCAGAGTCGACAGGGGGAGCAATCAGCCCCAGCATTTT. This gives the protein CASRVDRGSNQPQHF.

This chain joins TRBV20-1 and TRBJ1-2; D remains ambiguous. The germline V gene encodes CDR1 DFQATT and CDR2 SNEGSKA (reference sequence). The CDR3 extends over 12 amino acids. V shed 6 bases and J shed 4 bases, with 12 bases lying between them. For the CDR3, the DNA is TGCAGTGCCCTGGCCCTCGCCTATGGCTACACCTTC. It codes for CSALALAYGYTF.

V gene TRBV28 combines with J gene TRBJ1-6, with D possibly matching TRBD1 (6 bases). V was pared by 5 bases and J by 9 bases, with 14 bases between. Germline loops: CDR1 MDHEN, CDR2 SYDVKM. CDR3 length equals 14 residues. CDR3 in amino acids: CASSGGGAISPLHF. The CDR3 DNA is TGTGCCAGCAGTGGTGGGGGGGCGATTTCACCCCTCCACTTT. Full variable domain (outside the CDR3, taken from reference TRBV28 and TRBJ1-6): DVKVTQSSRYLVKRTGEKVFLECVQDMDHENMFWYRQDPGLGLRLIYFSYDVKMKEKGDIPEGYSVSREKKERFSLILESASTNQTSMYLCASSGGGAISPLHFGNGTRLTVT.

J is TRBJ2-6 and V is TRBV12-3 or TRBV12-4, with 7 bases fitting TRBD1. The CDR3 has 18 residues. V gave up 8 bases and J gave up 5 bases; unmatched junction bases: 18. CDR3 bases: TGTGCCAGCCGTGTTGACAGGGCTGGGAACTTCTGGGCCAACGTCCTGACTTTC. As protein: CASRVDRAGNFWANVLTF.

The chain is built from TRBV27 and TRBJ1-1; maybe TRBD1 (5 bases). With 1 base removed from V and 7 bases from J, the gap between germline ends came to 16 bases. The CDR3 spans 15 residues. The germline gives CDR1 MNHEY, CDR2 SMNVEV (reference sequence). CDR3 in DNA: TGTGCCAGCAGTTTATTTAGAGTTTTTGGGGGTGAAGCTTTCTTT. The encoded protein is CASSLFRVFGGEAFF.

The CDR3 loop reads CASSRTDYTEAFF. The DNA for the CDR3 is TGTGCCAGCTCAAGGACGGACTACACTGAAGCTTTCTTT. The chain joins TRBV18 to TRBJ1-1; no firm D call. There are 13 residues in the CDR3. The V and J ends lost 5 bases and 3 bases respectively, with 10 bases between them. Germline CDR1 is KGHSH and CDR2 is LQKENI.

This clonotype was seen just once. As DNA, the CDR3 is TGTGCCAGCAGTGAGATTCCGGGACAGGGAAGAAATTCACCCCTCCACTTT. Translation gives CASSEIPGQGRNSPLHF. This sequence joins TRBV25-1 and TRBJ1-6, with 9 bases identical to TRBD1. Per germline, CDR1 MGHDK and CDR2 SYGVNS. Trimming at V came to 3 bases and at J to 7 bases, leaving 10 bases not matched to a gene. The CDR3 consists of 17 residues.

The chain employs TRBV20-1 and TRBJ1-6; D unresolved. V lost 2 bases and J lost 10, with 15 bases in between. The CDR3 is made up of 14 amino acids. The germline V gene has CDR1 DFQATT and CDR2 SNEGSKA (reference sequence). In DNA form, the CDR3 reads TGCAGTGCTAGACAGGCCCGGACGGGATCACCCCTCCACTTT. It is translated as CSARQARTGSPLHF.

CDR3 sequence (DNA): TGTGCCAGCAGTGCCCCTCCGGGGGCGGTTTCACCCCTCCACTTT. It codes for CASSAPPGAVSPLHF. The genes are TRBV6-1 and TRBJ1-6, with D maybe TRBD1 (6 bases). CDR1 is MNHNS and CDR2 is SASEGT in the germline V gene. The CDR3 has 15 amino acids. V was trimmed by 4 bases and J by 9 bases, leaving 16 bases between them.

This clonotype was observed a handful of times. The CDR3 region has the DNA TGCAGTTACCGTAACCCAGGGGGAATTAGCACAGATACGCAGTATTTT. Protein product: CSYRNPGGISTDTQYF. The chain links TRBV20-1 to TRBJ2-3, with TRBD1 identical over 7 bases. V shed 8 bases and J 0 bases; nucleotides not matched to a gene: 14. The CDR3 contains 16 residues. The V gene's germline CDR1 is DFQATT and CDR2 SNEGSKA (reference sequence).

The chain combines TRBV27 with TRBJ2-7, with 10 bases fitting TRBD1. The CDR3 contains 15 residues. The V gene end was trimmed by 5 bases and the J gene end by 2 bases; junction bases not matched to a gene: 6. In germline, CDR1 is MNHEY, CDR2 SMNVEV (reference sequence). Here the CDR3 reads CASSRAGQGTYEQYF. In DNA, the CDR3 is TGTGCCAGCAGTAGGGCGGGACAGGGGACCTACGAGCAGTACTTC.

The chain joins TRBV19 to TRBJ1-1; 11 bases align to TRBD1. V shed 6 bases and J 6 bases; nucleotides not matched to a gene: 6. The germline CDR1 and CDR2 sequences are LNHDA and SQIVND (reference sequence). The CDR3 runs 14 residues. CDR3 loop: CASSKGQGDPEAFF. In nucleotides, the CDR3 is TGTGCCAGTAGCAAGGGACAGGGGGACCCTGAAGCTTTCTTT. The complete variable domain, with remaining parts taken from reference TRBV19 and TRBJ1-1, reads DGGITQSPKYLFRKEGQNVTLSCEQNLNHDAMYWYRQDPGQGLRLIYYSQIVNDFQKGDIAEGYSVSREKKESFPLTVTSAQKNPTAFYLCASSKGQGDPEAFFGQGTRLTVV.

The V call is TRBV6-5, the J call TRBJ2-5, with TRBD1 as a possible D gene (7 bases). Germline CDR1 and CDR2: MNHEY and SVGAGI. The CDR3 totals 15 residues. V was shortened by 6 bases and J by 4 bases, with 18 bases between the two germline ends. The CDR3 reads CASSYLQGRRETQYF. For the CDR3, the DNA is TGTGCCAGCAGCTACCTACAGGGGAGGCGAGAGACCCAGTACTTC.

The CDR3 is CAWTPRNTEAFF. The CDR3 DNA sequence: TGTGCCTGGACACCAAGGAACACTGAAGCTTTCTTT. This chain uses TRBV30 with TRBJ1-1; D is uncertain. The CDR3 covers 12 residues. The V and J ends lost 4 bases and 1 base respectively, with 7 bases between them. CDR1 and CDR2 from the germline V gene are GTSNPN and SVGIG (reference sequence).

The chain joins TRBV7-9 to TRBJ1-2; D possibly corresponds to TRBD1 (5 bases). The germline V and J ends were trimmed by 3 bases and 4 bases, with 15 bases remaining between them. The CDR3 has 15 residues. Germline CDR1 and CDR2: SEHNR and FQNEAQ (reference sequence). The CDR3 protein is CASSFAFWGRYGYTF. CDR3 sequence (DNA): TGTGCCAGCAGCTTTGCGTTTTGGGGCCGCTATGGCTACACCTTC.

The CDR3 loop is CSASPFSMYQETQYF. CDR3 bases: TGCAGTGCTAGCCCCTTTTCAATGTACCAAGAGACCCAGTACTTC. The rearrangement joins TRBV20-1 to TRBJ2-5; D uncertain. This CDR3 contains 15 residues. Germline CDR1 and CDR2: DFQATT and SNEGSKA (reference sequence). The germline V and J ends were trimmed by 3 bases and 0 bases, with 14 bases remaining between them.

J is TRBJ1-5 and V is TRBV12-3 or TRBV12-4; D may be TRBD1 (5 bases). V was shortened by 6 bases and J by 6 bases, with 18 bases between the two germline ends. The length of the CDR3 is 15 residues. CDR3 loop: CASSGQGAVGQPQHF. CDR3 in DNA: TGTGCCAGCAGCGGTCAGGGCGCAGTTGGTCAGCCCCAGCATTTT.

Only a few counts were recorded for this clonotype. The chain employs TRBV15 and TRBJ1-5, with 8 bases lining up with TRBD1. J lost 2 bases, V lost 2 bases, and 14 bases had no gene match. The CDR3 is 19 amino acids. Germline CDR1 LNHNV, CDR2 YYDKDF (reference sequence). The CDR3 nucleotides are TGTGCCACCAGCAGAAGCATGCGTCAGGGGGCGTTCGGCAATCAGCCCCAGCATTTT. Encoded protein: CATSRSMRQGAFGNQPQHF.